This entry features one T cell receptor (beta chain) sequence. Profiling relied on immunoSEQ multiplex PCR, and the TCRdb table lists in-frame clones only, not all of them. The table lists some 70,000 clones, 91% of them singletons. The data originate from a study of T cell changes during pregnancy in multiple sclerosis. CDR3 length: 18 amino acids. With 0 bases clipped from V and 1 base from J, the junction kept 6 bases outside the gene matches. Per the germline V gene, CDR1 is SGDLS and CDR2 is YYNGEE. The J gene is TRBJ2-2, the V gene TRBV9, with TRBD2 identical over 10 bases. Sample: peripheral blood, taken in the first trimester of pregnancy. The sequence was collected from a female donor with multiple sclerosis, enrolled in a pregnancy study. The CDR3 DNA sequence: TGTGCCAGCAGCGTAGAGCTAGCGGGGGCTAAGAACACCGGGGAGCTGTTTTTT. It translates to CASSVELAGAKNTGELFF.